These T cell receptor beta chains were read from a single sample in a study of CD8 T cells in Susac syndrome. TCRdb used MiXCR to reprocess the immunoSEQ multiplex PCR reads, holding one entry per CDR3 protein. The top ten hold 0.16% of the sample, which has some 150,000 distinct CDR3 sequences, approximately 96% seen once. Sequenced material: CD4+ T cells from PBMCs. The receptors stem from a human donor with Susac syndrome. Both conserved end residues are part of each CDR3. The D gene is left open where the match is weak. Only part of the rows carry a size: once, few, many, or a class if the clone is expanded.

CDR3 length	V gene	J gene	D gene	clone size	CDR3 protein	CDR3 DNA
11	TRBV19	TRBJ1-2	.	once	CASSMLDGYTF	TGTGCCAGTAGTATGCTGGATGGCTACACCTTC
15	TRBV20-1	TRBJ2-2	TRBD2	.	CSAREGGKNTGELFF	TGCAGTGCTAGAGAGGGGGGGAAGAACACCGGGGAGCTGTTTTTT
15	TRBV3-1	TRBJ1-5	.	.	CASSQEGLSNQPQHF	TGTGCCAGCAGCCAAGAAGGGCTGAGCAATCAGCCCCAGCATTTT
15	TRBV25-1	TRBJ2-4	.	.	CASSEYLVGQNIQYF	TGTGCCAGCAGTGAATATCTTGTTGGCCAAAACATTCAGTACTTC
13	TRBV18	TRBJ1-2	.	.	CASSPGQVYGYTF	TGTGCCAGCTCACCGGGACAAGTCTATGGCTACACCTTC
18	TRBV1	TRBJ2-3	.	.	CTSSPRLAGQREADTQYF	TGCACCAGCAGTCCCCGACTAGCGGGGCAACGCGAGGCAGATACGCAGTATTTT
15	TRBV6-2/TRBV6-3	TRBJ1-5	.	.	CASRGWVQDNQPQHF	TGTGCCAGCAGAGGGTGGGTCCAGGACAATCAGCCCCAGCATTTT
19	TRBV7-2	TRBJ2-4	TRBD2	.	CASSLPTGTSGAKGNIQYF	TGTGCCAGCAGCTTACCGACCGGGACTAGCGGGGCCAAGGGAAACATTCAGTACTTC
17	TRBV20-1	TRBJ2-1	.	once	CSARDSLRRVSYNEQFF	TGCAGTGCTAGAGATAGCCTTCGGCGGGTCTCCTACAATGAGCAGTTCTTC
14	TRBV18	TRBJ1-6	.	once	CASSPAVSNSPLHF	TGTGCCAGCTCACCGGCGGTTTCTAATTCACCCCTCCACTTT
16	TRBV20-1	TRBJ2-7	TRBD1	.	CSATARPGQRDYEQYF	TGCAGTGCCACCGCCCGGCCGGGACAGAGGGACTACGAGCAGTACTTC
12	TRBV20-1	TRBJ2-4	.	.	CSARALGDIQYF	TGCAGTGCTAGAGCCCTAGGGGACATTCAGTACTTC
14	TRBV25-1	TRBJ2-7	.	.	CASSDSGQLYEQYF	TGTGCCAGCAGTGATTCCGGACAGCTCTACGAGCAGTACTTC